Below are 6 T cell receptor beta chains sequenced from a single sample in a study of CD8 T cells in Susac syndrome. Random hexamers were used to reverse transcribe an amount of roughly 0.5 to 1 ug RNA. TCRdb used MiXCR to reprocess the immunoSEQ multiplex PCR reads, holding one entry per CDR3 protein. Altogether roughly 52,000 distinct CDR3 sequences are present, roughly 94% being singletons, with the ten largest covering 0.75%. The specimen was CD8+ T cells from PBMCs. The source is a human donor with Susac syndrome.

The V call is TRBV12-3 or TRBV12-4, the J call TRBJ2-7; D not certain. This CDR3 contains 16 residues. Trimming took 4 bases from V and 3 from J, leaving 19 bases between them. CDR3 DNA sequence: TGTGCCAGCAGTTACCAAACGACATTGTGGGTCTACGAGCAGTACTTC. It is translated as CASSYQTTLWVYEQYF.

V gene TRBV27 combines with J gene TRBJ2-7; D is ambiguous. The V gene's germline CDR1 is MNHEY and CDR2 SMNVEV (reference sequence). V lost 5 bases and J lost 2, with 19 bases in between. The CDR3 has 16 amino acids. DNA of the CDR3: TGTGCCAGCAGTCCTTTTGTCGGGCCCCCCCCCTACGAGCAGTACTTC. It codes for CASSPFVGPPPYEQYF.

The gene calls are TRBV30 and TRBJ2-5, with D uncertain. This CDR3 spans 11 amino acids. V shed 5 bases and J shed 4 bases, with 8 bases lying between them. Germline V gives CDR1 GTSNPN, CDR2 SVGIG (reference sequence). The CDR3, as DNA: TGTGCCTGGGAAGCCCCAGAGACCCAGTACTTC. As protein: CAWEAPETQYF.

The genes are TRBV2 and TRBJ2-6; possibly TRBD1 or TRBD2 for D (5 bases each). The CDR3 is 16 residues long. Germline V gene lookup returns CDR1 SNHLY and CDR2 FYNNEI. With 3 bases removed from V and 0 bases from J, the gap between germline ends came to 9 bases. CDR3 DNA: TGTGCCAGCAGTGAGTCTGGGGGCTCTGGGGCCAACGTCCTGACTTTC. Protein product: CASSESGGSGANVLTF.

The chain has TRBV4-1 and TRBJ1-5, with D unclear. The CDR3 is made up of 17 amino acids. The germline gives CDR1 MGHRA, CDR2 YSYEKL. The V end lost 2 bases, the J end lost 2 bases, and 16 bases lay between the germline ends. The CDR3 is CASSQKDPSPGNQPQHF. In nucleotides, the CDR3 is TGCGCCAGCAGCCAAAAAGATCCCTCGCCGGGCAATCAGCCCCAGCATTTT.

This clonotype has a single count. V usage is TRBV19 and J usage is TRBJ1-1, with D unresolved. Germline values: CDR1 LNHDA, CDR2 SQIVND (reference sequence). V lost 6 bases and J lost 3, with 8 bases in between. This CDR3 spans 12 amino acids. For the CDR3, the DNA is TGTGCCAGTAGCCCACACTACACTGAAGCTTTCTTT. This codes for CASSPHYTEAFF. Full variable domain (outside the CDR3, taken from reference TRBV19 and TRBJ1-1): DGGITQSPKYLFRKEGQNVTLSCEQNLNHDAMYWYRQDPGQGLRLIYYSQIVNDFQKGDIAEGYSVSREKKESFPLTVTSAQKNPTAFYLCASSPHYTEAFFGQGTRLTVV.